The 31 T cell receptor beta chains in this list originate from one sample, sequenced in a study of blood T cell repertoires in COVID-19. Generated by immunoSEQ multiplex PCR, the TCRdb table keeps only in-frame clones and is missing some. This table holds approximately 300,000 clones, about 85% found once. The specimen sequenced was peripheral blood. The receptors were sampled from a woman aged 45-60 years who had recovered from COVID-19.

In DNA, the CDR3 is TGTGCCAGCTCCCCCTCACGGGGAGGCCTAGAGGATGGCTACACCTTC. Translation: CASSPSRGGLEDGYTF. The J gene is TRBJ1-2, the V gene TRBV18; D gene ambiguous. The germline V gene has CDR1 KGHSH and CDR2 LQKENI. This CDR3 is 16 amino acids long. Trimming pared 6 bases from V and 6 bases from J, leaving 23 bases between.

The chain employs TRBV11-2 and TRBJ2-7; 7 nucleotides align to TRBD1. The V and J ends lost 5 bases and 6 bases, in that order; junction bases with no gene match: 13. The CDR3 is made up of 15 amino acids. Germline lookup yields CDR1 SGHAT and CDR2 FQNNGV. Written as DNA, the CDR3 is TGTGCCAGCAGCCCTAGACAGGGACCTTCGTCCGAGCAGTACTTC. It translates to CASSPRQGPSSEQYF.

This clone appeared a few times. This chain joins TRBV6-5 and TRBJ1-2; a possible D gene is TRBD1 (6 bases). Trimming shortened V by 2 bases and J by 8 bases, and 12 bases separated the two germline ends. Germline loops: CDR1 MNHEY, CDR2 SVGAGI. The CDR3 is made up of 13 amino acids. CDR3 loop: CASSYMGAEGYTF. DNA for the CDR3: TGTGCCAGCAGTTACATGGGGGCGGAAGGCTACACCTTC.

The sample holds a few counts of this clone. The chain uses TRBV5-1 and TRBJ1-2; D remains ambiguous. The ends were cut back, 1 base at V and 4 bases at J, with 11 bases in the middle. CDR1 is SGHRS and CDR2 is YFSETQ in the germline V gene. This CDR3 comprises 14 residues. The CDR3 reads CASSLIGSGYGYTF. CDR3 in DNA: TGCGCCAGCAGCTTGATCGGCAGCGGCTATGGCTACACCTTC.

V and J are TRBV11-1 and TRBJ1-2, with 9 bases lining up with TRBD1. V lost 4 bases to trimming and J lost 8 bases; unmatched junction nucleotides: 8. Germline CDR1 reads SGHAT; CDR2 reads FQDESV (reference sequence). The CDR3 runs to 14 residues. The CDR3 bases are TGTGCCAGCAGCTCACAGGGGGCAACGGGAGGCTACACCTTC. Its translation: CASSSQGATGGYTF. Full variable domain (rest looked up from reference TRBV11-1 and TRBJ1-2): EAEVAQSPRYKITEKSQAVAFWCDPISGHATLYWYRQILGQGPELLVQFQDESVVDDSQLPKDRFSAERLKGVDSTLKIQPAELGDSAMYLCASSSQGATGGYTFGSGTRLTVV.

The gene calls are TRBV7-9 and TRBJ1-2; D unresolved. V lost 1 base and J lost 4, with 10 bases in between. This CDR3 is 14 amino acids long. The germline V gene encodes CDR1 SEHNR and CDR2 FQNEAQ (reference sequence). The CDR3 DNA reads as TGTGCCAGCAGCTTAGTGACGTCGGGCTATGGCTACACCTTC. Protein product: CASSLVTSGYGYTF.

The V gene is TRBV11-2, the J gene TRBJ2-7, with D maybe TRBD2 (5 bases). The germline gives CDR1 SGHAT, CDR2 FQNNGV. V lost 6 bases, J lost 3 bases, and 18 bases lay in between. This CDR3 is built from 15 residues. The DNA for the CDR3 is TGTGCCAGCAGTAATTTTCCGGTCGGGGTCTACGAGCAGTACTTC. This translates into CASSNFPVGVYEQYF. Using reference TRBV11-2 and TRBJ2-7 for the parts outside the CDR3, the full variable domain is EAGVAQSPRYKIIEKRQSVAFWCNPISGHATLYWYQQILGQGPKLLIQFQNNGVVDDSQLPKDRFSAERLKGVDSTLKIQPAKLEDSAVYLCASSNFPVGVYEQYFGPGTRLTVT.

This sequence joins TRBV7-6 and TRBJ2-3; 9 nucleotides match TRBD2. The CDR3 has 19 residues. Germline-derived CDR1 and CDR2 are SGHVS and FNYEAQ. Trimming at V came to 2 bases and at J to 3 bases, leaving 15 bases not matched to a gene. CDR3 nucleotide sequence: TGTGCCAGCAGCTTACTCTGGGCGGGGGGGATGCGGGAAACAGATACGCAGTATTTT. This encodes CASSLLWAGGMRETDTQYF. Full variable domain (remainder filled in from reference TRBV7-6 and TRBJ2-3): GAGVSQSPRYKVTKRGQDVALRCDPISGHVSLYWYRQALGQGPEFLTYFNYEAQQDKSGLPNDRFSAERPEGSISTLTIQRTEQRDSAMYRCASSLLWAGGMRETDTQYFGPGTRLTVL.

The sample holds one count of this clone. The chain combines TRBV29-1 with TRBJ1-1; no clear D. Germline CDR1 SQVTM, CDR2 ANQGSEA. The CDR3 runs 13 residues. Trimming took off 7 bases at V and 1 base at J, with 13 bases between the two ends. This chain's CDR3 is CSALEHPNTEAFF. CDR3 DNA sequence: TGCAGCGCCCTGGAGCACCCGAACACTGAAGCTTTCTTT. The full variable domain, completed using reference TRBV29-1 and TRBJ1-1, is SAVISQKPSRDICQRGTSLTIQCQVDSQVTMMFWYRQQPGQSLTLIATANQGSEATYESGFVIDKFPISRPNLTFSTLTVSNMSPEDSSIYLCSALEHPNTEAFFGQGTRLTVV.

This chain's CDR3 is CASSLGQGADEQYF. CDR3 coding DNA: TGTGCCAGCAGCTTGGGACAGGGGGCGGACGAGCAGTACTTC. This chain connects TRBV11-2 to TRBJ2-7, with 12 bases aligning to TRBD1. Germline V gene sequence: CDR1 SGHAT, CDR2 FQNNGV. V shed 3 bases, J shed 5 bases, and the junction held 2 bases outside the gene matches. The CDR3 totals 14 residues.

This clone was seen once. This chain uses TRBV11-2 with TRBJ2-1; tentative D call: TRBD2 (6 bases). The germline CDR1 and CDR2 sequences are SGHAT and FQNNGV. CDR3 size: 13 residues. Trimming removed 1 base at V and 8 bases at J, with 9 bases between. The CDR3 loop reads CASSLVASDEQFF. The CDR3, as DNA: TGTGCCAGCAGCTTAGTCGCTAGCGATGAGCAGTTCTTC.

This clone was counted between two and nine times. V gene TRBV19 combines with J gene TRBJ1-6; 9 bases fit TRBD1. There are 16 residues in the CDR3. V lost 7 bases to trimming and J lost 10 bases; unmatched junction nucleotides: 14. Germline lookup yields CDR1 LNHDA and CDR2 SQIVND (reference sequence). The CDR3 bases are TGTGCCAGTACCCCAGGGGTACAGGGGGCGCGATCACCCCTCCACTTT. Amino acid sequence: CASTPGVQGARSPLHF.

This rearrangement joins TRBV7-2 to TRBJ2-1; possible D gene TRBD1, 6 bases. Germline CDR1 and CDR2: SGHTA and FQGNSA. CDR3 length equals 16 residues. Trimming removed 0 bases from V and 3 bases from J, with 12 bases in between. Here the CDR3 DNA reads TGTGCCAGCAGCTTAGCGGTGGGGGCCCTCTACAATGAGCAGTTCTTC. This gives the protein CASSLAVGALYNEQFF.

The chain has TRBV29-1 and TRBJ2-5; TRBD2 aligns across 8 bases. Trimming took 7 bases from V and 4 from J; bases not matched to a gene: 8. CDR3 size: 13 residues. The germline CDR1 and CDR2 sequences are SQVTM and ANQGSEA. CDR3 in DNA: TGCAGCGCTTCTCGGGGGGGGCCAGAGACCCAGTACTTC. This gives the protein CSASRGGPETQYF.

In regard to this clone: A read error may account for a junction end that differs from germline. J is TRBJ1-5 and V is TRBV5-1, with 10 bases identical to TRBD1. From germline, CDR1 is SGHRS and CDR2 YFSETQ. The CDR3 extends over 15 amino acids. For the CDR3, the DNA is TGCGCCAGCAGATTGGACAGGGGGAAAGGGCAGCCCCAGCATTTT. It codes for CASRLDRGKGQPQHF. Complete variable domain (other parts from reference TRBV5-1 and TRBJ1-5): KAGVTQTPRYLIKTRGQQVTLSCSPISGHRSVSWYQQTPGQGLQFLFEYFSETQRNKGNFPGRFSGRQFSNSRSEMNVSTLELGDSALYLCASRLDRGKGQPQHFGDGTRLSIL.

This clone was seen ten or more times. This chain uses TRBV7-9 with TRBJ2-2, with D unresolved. The CDR3 covers 14 residues. Trimming left V 7 bases short and J 5 bases short, with 14 bases between. Germline CDR1 and CDR2: SEHNR and FQNEAQ (reference sequence). The CDR3 DNA sequence: TGTGCCAGCATAAGAGAGGTGGTAACCGGGGAGCTGTTTTTT. It yields the protein CASIREVVTGELFF.

This clone was picked up one time. J is TRBJ1-5 and V is TRBV15, with TRBD1 identical over 7 bases. Per germline, CDR1 LNHNV and CDR2 YYDKDF (reference sequence). The CDR3 is 15 residues long. The V gene end was trimmed by 0 bases and the J gene end by 5 bases; junction bases not matched to a gene: 4. Written as DNA, the CDR3 is TGTGCCACCAGCAGAGATTCAGGGGGAGATCAGCCCCAGCATTTT. Amino acid sequence: CATSRDSGGDQPQHF.

This chain connects TRBV4-1 to TRBJ1-1; 11 bases agree with TRBD1. The V segment lost 1 base and the J segment 6 bases; nucleotides outside the gene matches: 4. CDR1 and CDR2 from the germline V gene are MGHRA and YSYEKL. The CDR3 sequence is 15 residues long. CDR3 protein: CASSQVGQGAPEAFF. The CDR3 coding sequence is TGCGCCAGCAGCCAAGTCGGACAGGGGGCTCCTGAAGCTTTCTTT.

V gene TRBV5-1 combines with J gene TRBJ2-1; D gene unclear. CDR3 length: 16 residues. The V gene lost 4 bases and the J gene lost 5 bases, with 19 bases spanning the gap. The germline V gene encodes CDR1 SGHRS and CDR2 YFSETQ. CDR3: CASSPGGPAADNEQFF. The DNA of the CDR3 is TGCGCCAGCAGCCCCGGCGGTCCCGCCGCCGACAATGAGCAGTTCTTC. The complete variable domain, with remaining parts taken from reference TRBV5-1 and TRBJ2-1, reads KAGVTQTPRYLIKTRGQQVTLSCSPISGHRSVSWYQQTPGQGLQFLFEYFSETQRNKGNFPGRFSGRQFSNSRSEMNVSTLELGDSALYLCASSPGGPAADNEQFFGPGTRLTVL.

The chain links TRBV28 to TRBJ1-2; D possibly corresponds to TRBD1 (5 bases). V lost 6 bases, J lost 5 bases, and 19 bases lay in between. Germline CDR1 reads MDHEN; CDR2 reads SYDVKM. The CDR3 totals 15 residues. The DNA for the CDR3 is TGTGCCAGCAGAAGGCTCCCGGGGGGAGGATATGGCTACACCTTC. Translation: CASRRLPGGGYGYTF.

This clone has only one observation. The chain has TRBV7-2 and TRBJ1-1; 9 nucleotides match TRBD1. The V gene end was trimmed by 1 base and the J gene end by 1 base; junction bases not matched to a gene: 7. Germline V CDR1 and CDR2: SGHTA, FQGNSA. The length of the CDR3 is 17 residues. CDR3 in amino acids: CASSLEGQGWRNTEAFF. The DNA for the CDR3 is TGTGCCAGCAGCTTAGAGGGACAGGGCTGGCGGAACACTGAAGCTTTCTTT.

This clone was seen only once. V gene TRBV5-6 combines with J gene TRBJ1-2; TRBD1 might be the D (6 bases). Germline V gene lookup returns CDR1 SGHDT and CDR2 YYEEEE. The V end was cut by 4 bases, the J end by 2 bases, with 12 bases between. This CDR3 region has 14 residues. The CDR3 coding sequence is TGTGCCAGCAGCATCGTCGACAGGAACTATGGCTACACCTTC. Protein product: CASSIVDRNYGYTF.

This sequence joins TRBV5-1 and TRBJ1-2; 7 bases align to TRBD1. Trimming cost V 4 bases and J 4 bases; bases outside gene matches: 13. The CDR3 sequence is 16 residues long. Germline CDR1 reads SGHRS; CDR2 reads YFSETQ. Here the CDR3 reads CASSRGTAEISYGYTF. The CDR3 DNA reads TGCGCCAGCAGCCGCGGGACAGCGGAGATTAGCTATGGCTACACCTTC.

This clone has a single count. CDR3 DNA sequence: TGTGCCAGCTCACCAGTTGTAGCGGGAGGACTCGAGCAGTACTTC. It yields the protein CASSPVVAGGLEQYF. V is TRBV18 and J is TRBJ2-7; TRBD2 matches at 10 bases. Germline lookup yields CDR1 KGHSH and CDR2 LQKENI. J gave up 6 bases and V 2 bases, and 7 bases lay outside the gene matches. This CDR3 region has 15 residues.

The chain links TRBV9 to TRBJ2-3, with 8 positions matching TRBD1. V lost 2 bases, J lost 4 bases, and 6 bases stayed unmatched. Germline loops: CDR1 SGDLS, CDR2 YYNGEE. The CDR3 runs 15 residues. The CDR3 DNA reads TGTGCCAGCAGCGTTCAGGACAGGGACCCAGATACGCAGTATTTT. Translating gives CASSVQDRDPDTQYF.

The chain combines TRBV11-1 with TRBJ2-2, with 7 bases identical to TRBD1. V gave up 3 bases and J gave up 6 bases; unmatched junction bases: 4. Germline V CDR1 and CDR2: SGHAT, FQDESV (reference sequence). The CDR3 contains 14 residues. DNA for the CDR3: TGTGCCAGCAGCTTGGACAGGCGGGCCGGGGAGCTGTTTTTT. It encodes CASSLDRRAGELFF.

The chain employs TRBV21-1 and TRBJ2-1; the table assigns TRBD1, which was not confirmed against the DNA. TRBV21-1 is annotated as a pseudogene. The CDR3 consists of 16 residues. DNA for the CDR3: TGTGCCAGCAGCTTTCCGGGACATAAGTTATACAATGAGCAGTTCTTC. This codes for CASSFPGHKLYNEQFF.

The V gene is TRBV19, the J gene TRBJ2-2; D gene ambiguous. The CDR3 covers 13 residues. Germline V gene lookup returns CDR1 LNHDA and CDR2 SQIVND (reference sequence). The V and J ends lost 5 bases and 5 bases respectively, with 9 bases between them. DNA of the CDR3: TGTGCCAGTAGTCCCCTCCAGACCGGGGAGCTGTTTTTT. It codes for CASSPLQTGELFF. Variable domain in full (rest from reference TRBV19 and TRBJ2-2): DGGITQSPKYLFRKEGQNVTLSCEQNLNHDAMYWYRQDPGQGLRLIYYSQIVNDFQKGDIAEGYSVSREKKESFPLTVTSAQKNPTAFYLCASSPLQTGELFFGEGSRLTVL.

The V call is TRBV6-2 or TRBV6-3, the J call TRBJ2-7; TRBD1 aligns across 8 bases. Per the germline V gene, CDR1 is MNHEY and CDR2 is SVGEGT. The CDR3 consists of 17 residues. J gave up 1 base and V 4 bases, and 12 bases lay outside the gene matches. This chain's CDR3 is CASSFRPTGARSYEQYF. In nucleotides, the CDR3 is TGTGCCAGCAGTTTCCGTCCGACAGGGGCGCGGTCCTACGAGCAGTACTTC.

The gene calls are TRBV7-8 and TRBJ1-1; 7 bases match TRBD1. This CDR3 is 15 amino acids long. With V trimmed by 4 bases and J by 0 bases, 5 bases remained unmatched. The germline CDR1 and CDR2 sequences are SGHVS and FQNEAQ. Here the CDR3 reads CASSSTTGLNTEAFF. CDR3 coding DNA: TGTGCCAGCAGCTCCACGACAGGGCTGAACACTGAAGCTTTCTTT.

The gene calls are TRBV4-1 and TRBJ2-7; a weak D match, TRBD2 (6 bases). The CDR3 runs to 15 residues. The V and J ends lost 1 base and 3 bases respectively, with 13 bases between them. The germline V gene has CDR1 MGHRA and CDR2 YSYEKL. The CDR3 DNA reads TGCGCCAGCAGCCAAGCTGGGGGGTCCGACTACGAGCAGTACTTC. Translated: CASSQAGGSDYEQYF.